Listed below are T cell receptor beta chains from one sample, sequenced in a study of T cell repertoires in cytomegalovirus infection. TCRdb re-analysed the reads in MiXCR, keeping a single row per CDR3 protein. The top ten clones hold about 2.8% of a sample with more than 650,000 distinct CDR3 sequences, 35% to 40% of them seen once. Sequenced material: PBMCs. Receptors were obtained from a human donor in good health (CMV status not recorded). Some clones in this sample may be carry-over from other donors' samples. CDR3s include the opening cysteine and the closing phenylalanine or tryptophan. A D gene is named only where the DNA matches it firmly. Expanded clones get a size class; other rows say once, few or many, or leave the size out.

CDR3 DNA: TGTGCCAGCAGTTCAGGGGGCGAGACCTACGAGCAGTACTTC; CDR3 protein: CASSSGGETYEQYF; clone size: few; V gene: TRBV28; D gene: TRBD1; J gene: TRBJ2-7
CDR3 DNA: TGTGCCCGCAGGACTATGGGGTTATCATTCGAAAAACTGTTTTTT; CDR3 protein: CARRTMGLSFEKLFF; clone size: .; V gene: TRBV28; D gene: .; J gene: TRBJ1-4
CDR3 DNA: TGCAGTGCTCTTCGACAGGGAGGTTCACCCCTCCACTTT; CDR3 protein: CSALRQGGSPLHF; clone size: .; V gene: TRBV20-1; D gene: TRBD1; J gene: TRBJ1-6
CDR3 DNA: TGCAGTGCTAGTATGGTCAGGGGGAACACTGAAGCTTTCTTT; CDR3 protein: CSASMVRGNTEAFF; clone size: .; V gene: TRBV20-1; D gene: .; J gene: TRBJ1-1
CDR3 DNA: TGTGCCAGCAGCCCGGGACTAGCGGGGTACAATGAGCAGTTCTTC; CDR3 protein: CASSPGLAGYNEQFF; clone size: many; V gene: TRBV7-8; D gene: TRBD2; J gene: TRBJ2-1
CDR3 DNA: TGTGCCAGCAGCTCCGGAGGGTTTAGGGATGAGCAGTTCTTC; CDR3 protein: CASSSGGFRDEQFF; clone size: .; V gene: TRBV6-1; D gene: .; J gene: TRBJ2-1
CDR3 DNA: TGTGCCTGGGACGGTCCGACGAACACTGAAGCTTTCTTT; CDR3 protein: CAWDGPTNTEAFF; clone size: .; V gene: TRBV30; D gene: .; J gene: TRBJ1-1
CDR3 DNA: TGTGCCAGTAGTATTGGATCGAAAGGGGACACCTTC; CDR3 protein: CASSIGSKGDTF; clone size: few; V gene: TRBV19; D gene: .; J gene: TRBJ1-2
CDR3 DNA: TGTGCCAGCAGCGGACGGACTAGCGGGAGGCGGGCTACTGATACGCAGTATTTT; CDR3 protein: CASSGRTSGRRATDTQYF; clone size: .; V gene: TRBV5-4; D gene: TRBD2; J gene: TRBJ2-3
CDR3 DNA: TGTGCCAGCAGCCCATCGATTGCTGAAAGAGTTTTCTTT; CDR3 protein: CASSPSIAERVFF; clone size: .; V gene: TRBV7-2; D gene: .; J gene: TRBJ1-1
CDR3 DNA: TGTGCCAGCAGTTACTGGGCCTCGAACACTGAAGCTTTCTTT; CDR3 protein: CASSYWASNTEAFF; clone size: .; V gene: TRBV6-6; D gene: .; J gene: TRBJ1-1
CDR3 DNA: TGTGCCAGTAGTATTATATTGACAGGAGTGAACACTGAAGCTTTCTTT; CDR3 protein: CASSIILTGVNTEAFF; clone size: once; V gene: TRBV19; D gene: .; J gene: TRBJ1-1
CDR3 DNA: TGTGCCAGTAGTAGGACTAGATCCCTTAGGGATGAGCAGTTCTTC; CDR3 protein: CASSRTRSLRDEQFF; clone size: .; V gene: TRBV19; D gene: TRBD2; J gene: TRBJ2-1
CDR3 DNA: TGTGCCAGCAGCTTACAGGGGGGCACTGAAGCTTTCTTT; CDR3 protein: CASSLQGGTEAFF; clone size: many; V gene: TRBV12-3/TRBV12-4; D gene: TRBD1; J gene: TRBJ1-1
CDR3 DNA: TGTGCCAGCAGGAGCCCGGGGGACCTAGAAGCTTTCTTT; CDR3 protein: CASRSPGDLEAFF; clone size: .; V gene: TRBV28; D gene: .; J gene: TRBJ1-1
CDR3 DNA: TGTGCCAGCAGTGAATATCCCAGGGGAGGGACTAGCGGGAGCTCCTACAATGAGCAGTTCTTC; CDR3 protein: CASSEYPRGGTSGSSYNEQFF; clone size: few; V gene: TRBV25-1; D gene: TRBD2; J gene: TRBJ2-1
CDR3 DNA: TGTGCCAGCTGCGAAGTGGGAATTGGGCGCGAAGCTTTCTTT; CDR3 protein: CASCEVGIGREAFF; clone size: few; V gene: TRBV2; D gene: .; J gene: TRBJ1-1
CDR3 DNA: TGTGCCAGCAGCCTGACTAGCGGGGGGGCCGCTACTGAGCAGTTCTTC; CDR3 protein: CASSLTSGGAATEQFF; clone size: few; V gene: TRBV7-6; D gene: TRBD2; J gene: TRBJ2-1
CDR3 DNA: TGTGCCAGCAGCTACGGGTTTAGTAGCACAGATACGCAGTATTTT; CDR3 protein: CASSYGFSSTDTQYF; clone size: .; V gene: TRBV11-2; D gene: .; J gene: TRBJ2-3
CDR3 DNA: TGTGCCAGCAGATCGCAGCGGGGGGGCCCGGGTGAGCAGTTCTTC; CDR3 protein: CASRSQRGGPGEQFF; clone size: few; V gene: TRBV7-2; D gene: TRBD2; J gene: TRBJ2-1
CDR3 DNA: TGTGCCAGCAGTTTCCCCGACAGGGACTATGGCTACACCTTC; CDR3 protein: CASSFPDRDYGYTF; clone size: .; V gene: TRBV12-3/TRBV12-4; D gene: TRBD1; J gene: TRBJ1-2
CDR3 DNA: TGTGCCAGCAGCCTAATCCTAGCGGGAGTCGTCAATGAGCAGTTCTTC; CDR3 protein: CASSLILAGVVNEQFF; clone size: .; V gene: TRBV4-2; D gene: TRBD2; J gene: TRBJ2-1
CDR3 DNA: TGCAGTGCTAGTGCCGGTACCGGGATCACAGATACGCAGTATTTT; CDR3 protein: CSASAGTGITDTQYF; clone size: few; V gene: TRBV20-1; D gene: .; J gene: TRBJ2-3
CDR3 DNA: TGTGCCAGCAGGGGCGGTGGAGGGCGGTGGACAAGCTACACCTTC; CDR3 protein: CASRGGGGRWTSYTF; clone size: .; V gene: TRBV7-9; D gene: .; J gene: TRBJ1-2
CDR3 DNA: TGTGCCTGGGGGACAGATGAAAACTATGGCTACACCTTC; CDR3 protein: CAWGTDENYGYTF; clone size: .; V gene: TRBV30; D gene: TRBD1; J gene: TRBJ1-2
CDR3 DNA: TGTGCCAGCTCGTCGGCCCGAACCACAGGGGGCTCCTACGAGCAGTACTTC; CDR3 protein: CASSSARTTGGSYEQYF; clone size: .; V gene: TRBV18; D gene: TRBD1; J gene: TRBJ2-7
CDR3 DNA: TGCAGTGCTAGACGGGGGGCCACTGAAGCTTTCTTT; CDR3 protein: CSARRGATEAFF; clone size: few; V gene: TRBV20-1; D gene: .; J gene: TRBJ1-1
CDR3 DNA: TGTGCCAGTAGTATAGACCTTCCTAGCGGGTACTCCTACAATGAGCAGTTCTTC; CDR3 protein: CASSIDLPSGYSYNEQFF; clone size: once; V gene: TRBV19; D gene: TRBD2; J gene: TRBJ2-1
CDR3 DNA: TGTGCCAGTAGTGTTACAGGGGGCGCCACTGAAGCTTTCTTT; CDR3 protein: CASSVTGGATEAFF; clone size: few; V gene: TRBV19; D gene: TRBD1; J gene: TRBJ1-1
CDR3 DNA: TGCGCCAGCAGTGAGTCCGCCTCGAGCTCCTACGAGCAGTACTTC; CDR3 protein: CASSESASSSYEQYF; clone size: many; V gene: TRBV10-2; D gene: .; J gene: TRBJ2-7
CDR3 DNA: TGTGCCAGCAGCTCTAATACCGGGACAGATACCCTTAAATATTACAATGAGCAGTTCTTC; CDR3 protein: CASSSNTGTDTLKYYNEQFF; clone size: .; V gene: TRBV7-9; D gene: TRBD1; J gene: TRBJ2-1
CDR3 DNA: TGCAGTGCTAGAGGCCAATCCTCCCGACTATACAATGAGCAGTTCTTC; CDR3 protein: CSARGQSSRLYNEQFF; clone size: .; V gene: TRBV20-1; D gene: .; J gene: TRBJ2-1
CDR3 DNA: TGTGCCAGCAGTGAAGCCTATGGGGGCTACACCTTC; CDR3 protein: CASSEAYGGYTF; clone size: few; V gene: TRBV2; D gene: .; J gene: TRBJ1-2
CDR3 DNA: TGTGCCAGCAGCTTAAACCCTAAAGAATTGGGGGTCTATGGCTACACCTTC; CDR3 protein: CASSLNPKELGVYGYTF; clone size: many; V gene: TRBV7-2; D gene: .; J gene: TRBJ1-2
CDR3 DNA: TGTGCCAGCAGTTTGCAGGGGGCGATCTGGATCTACACCTTC; CDR3 protein: CASSLQGAIWIYTF; clone size: .; V gene: TRBV28; D gene: TRBD1; J gene: TRBJ1-2
CDR3 DNA: TGTGCCAGCAGTTTAGCGCGGGGCGGCGGCTCCTACAATGAGCAGTTCTTC; CDR3 protein: CASSLARGGGSYNEQFF; clone size: .; V gene: TRBV12-3/TRBV12-4; D gene: .; J gene: TRBJ2-1
CDR3 DNA: TGTGCCATCAGTGAAGTACTACCCGAGGAGACCCAGTACTTC; CDR3 protein: CAISEVLPEETQYF; clone size: many; V gene: TRBV10-3; D gene: .; J gene: TRBJ2-5
CDR3 DNA: TGTGCCAGCACCGTGGACAGGGTGCTTCTAATGGAGCAGTACTTC; CDR3 protein: CASTVDRVLLMEQYF; clone size: few; V gene: TRBV7-4; D gene: TRBD1; J gene: TRBJ2-7
CDR3 DNA: TGTGCCAGCAGCCTAAGGACAGGGGCGGCCAACGAGCAGTACTTC; CDR3 protein: CASSLRTGAANEQYF; clone size: many; V gene: TRBV7-8; D gene: TRBD1; J gene: TRBJ2-7
CDR3 DNA: TGCAGTGCTAGTGGGCGCAGGCAAGAGACCCAGTACTTC; CDR3 protein: CSASGRRQETQYF; clone size: once; V gene: TRBV20-1; D gene: .; J gene: TRBJ2-5
CDR3 DNA: TGTGCCAGCAGTTTCCCTAGCGGGAGGATAAATGAGCAGTTCTTC; CDR3 protein: CASSFPSGRINEQFF; clone size: .; V gene: TRBV12-3/TRBV12-4; D gene: TRBD2; J gene: TRBJ2-1
CDR3 DNA: TGTGCCAGCAGAACTCGTCTAGCGGGAGGGCCTAATGAGCAGTACTTC; CDR3 protein: CASRTRLAGGPNEQYF; clone size: .; V gene: TRBV6-2/TRBV6-3; D gene: TRBD2; J gene: TRBJ2-7
CDR3 DNA: TGTGCCAGCAGCGACACTCGACCGGGGTCCGGCACAGATACGCAGTATTTT; CDR3 protein: CASSDTRPGSGTDTQYF; clone size: many; V gene: TRBV7-6; D gene: .; J gene: TRBJ2-3
CDR3 DNA: TGCAGCGTGCAGGCAGCACTTAACTATGGCTACACCTTC; CDR3 protein: CSVQAALNYGYTF; clone size: .; V gene: TRBV29-1; D gene: .; J gene: TRBJ1-2
CDR3 DNA: TGTGCCAGCAGTTTGGGGCCGCCGACTAGCACAGATACGCAGTATTTT; CDR3 protein: CASSLGPPTSTDTQYF; clone size: few; V gene: TRBV28; D gene: .; J gene: TRBJ2-3